This TCR beta chain was captured by sequencing in a study of neoadjuvant nivolumab and ipilimumab in lung cancer. This CDR3 is built from 13 residues. V was pared by 5 bases and J by 9 bases, with 17 bases between. CDR1 and CDR2 (germline): SEHNR, FQNEAQ (reference sequence). Clones were sequenced by immunoSEQ multiplex PCR, and TCRdb holds only the in-frame ones, with some missing. The table has roughly 49,000 clones, around 88% seen once. This chain links TRBV7-9 with TRBJ2-7; tentative D call: TRBD1 (6 bases). Here the sequenced sample was blood, taken before neoadjuvant nivolumab, alone or with ipilimumab. This sequence originates from an adult with non-small cell lung cancer. Some clones in this sample may be carry-over from other donors' samples. The CDR3 DNA sequence: TGTGCCAGCAGCCTTGGGGGACAAACGGGGCAGTACTTC. Amino acid sequence: CASSLGGQTGQYF.